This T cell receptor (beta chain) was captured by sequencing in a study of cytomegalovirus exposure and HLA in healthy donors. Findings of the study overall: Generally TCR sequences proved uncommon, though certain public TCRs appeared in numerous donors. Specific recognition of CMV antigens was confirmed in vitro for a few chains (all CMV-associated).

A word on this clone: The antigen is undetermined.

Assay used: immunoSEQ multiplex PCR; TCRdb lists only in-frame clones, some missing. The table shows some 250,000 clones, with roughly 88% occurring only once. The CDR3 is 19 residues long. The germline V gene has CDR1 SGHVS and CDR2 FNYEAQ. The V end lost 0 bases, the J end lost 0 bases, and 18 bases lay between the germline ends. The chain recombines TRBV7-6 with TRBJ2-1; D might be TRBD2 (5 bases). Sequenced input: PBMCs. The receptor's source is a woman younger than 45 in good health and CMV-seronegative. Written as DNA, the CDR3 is TGTGCCAGCAGCTTAGCTCCCAATCTAGCACCCTCCTCCTACAATGAGCAGTTCTTC. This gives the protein CASSLAPNLAPSSYNEQFF.